This T cell receptor (beta chain) was captured in a study of shared clonotypes between healthy human individuals. Study-level information: The donor group consisted of a couple of women and three men, aged 18 to 49. Study outcomes and limitations: It was expected that sequencing depth would affect clonotype sharing among donors.

Naive-designated CD8 cells lacked CD45RO, were positively enriched for CCR7, and omitted terminally differentiated effector memory CD45RA+ cells. A remark on this clone: Its antigen remains unknown.

Method: immunoSEQ multiplex PCR; TCRdb's copy keeps in-frame clones and lacks some. The sample shows some 2,000,000 clones, roughly 94% of them seen only once. The germline V gene encodes CDR1 SGHTA and CDR2 FQGNSA. Trimming stripped 1 base from V and 0 bases from J, with 15 bases between. The CDR3 has 18 amino acids. The origin of this receptor is a man aged 18 to 30 in good health. Sequenced material: naive CD8+ T cells sorted from blood. The chain combines TRBV7-2 with TRBJ2-2; D is ambiguous. The CDR3 region is CASSLVPIDSSNTGELFF. CDR3 DNA: TGTGCCAGCAGCTTAGTCCCTATAGACTCATCGAACACCGGGGAGCTGTTTTTT.